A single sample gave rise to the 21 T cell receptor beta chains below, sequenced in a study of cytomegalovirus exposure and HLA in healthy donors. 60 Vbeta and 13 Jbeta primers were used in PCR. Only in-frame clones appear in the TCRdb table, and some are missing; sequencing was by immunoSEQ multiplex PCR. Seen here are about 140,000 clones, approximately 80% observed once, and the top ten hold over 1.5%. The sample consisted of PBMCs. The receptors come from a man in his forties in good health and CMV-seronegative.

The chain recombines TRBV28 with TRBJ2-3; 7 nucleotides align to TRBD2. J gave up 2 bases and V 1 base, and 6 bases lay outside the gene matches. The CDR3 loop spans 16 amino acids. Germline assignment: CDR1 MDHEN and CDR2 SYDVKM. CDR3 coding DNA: TGTGCCAGCAGTTTATCGCGAGCGGGGACCACAGATACGCAGTATTTT. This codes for CASSLSRAGTTDTQYF.

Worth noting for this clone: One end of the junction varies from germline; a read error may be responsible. CDR3 sequence (DNA): TGTGCCAGCGTAAAAAGGACAGGGGGCGGCGGTTCTGGGGCCAACGGCCTGACTTTC. Translated: CASVKRTGGGGSGANGLTF. The chain links TRBV19 to TRBJ2-6, with 11 nucleotides matching TRBD1. CDR3 length: 19 amino acids. Germline CDR1 LNHDA, CDR2 SQIVND (reference sequence). Based on the CDR3 plus reference TRBV19 and TRBJ2-6, the full variable domain is DGGITQSPKYLFRKEGQNVTLSCEQNLNHDAMYWYRQDPGQGLRLIYYSQIVNDFQKGDIAEGYSVSREKKESFPLTVTSAQKNPTAFYLCASVKRTGGGGSGANGLTFGAGSRLTVL.

In nucleotides, the CDR3 is TGTGCCAGTAGTATCTCCCCGGAGGAAAAACTGTTTTTT. Amino acids: CASSISPEEKLFF. The rearrangement links TRBV19 to TRBJ1-4; D not resolved. The V gene lost 3 bases and the J gene lost 8 bases, with 10 bases spanning the gap. Germline V gives CDR1 LNHDA, CDR2 SQIVND (reference sequence). The CDR3 is made up of 13 amino acids. Using reference TRBV19 and TRBJ1-4 for the parts outside the CDR3, the full variable domain is DGGITQSPKYLFRKEGQNVTLSCEQNLNHDAMYWYRQDPGQGLRLIYYSQIVNDFQKGDIAEGYSVSREKKESFPLTVTSAQKNPTAFYLCASSISPEEKLFFGSGTQLSVL.

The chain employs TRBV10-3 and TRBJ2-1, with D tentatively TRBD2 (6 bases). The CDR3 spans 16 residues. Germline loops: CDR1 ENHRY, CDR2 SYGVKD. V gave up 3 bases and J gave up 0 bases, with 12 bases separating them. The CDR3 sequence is CAISDGAGGSYNEQFF. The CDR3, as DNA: TGTGCCATCAGTGATGGAGCGGGCGGCTCCTACAATGAGCAGTTCTTC.

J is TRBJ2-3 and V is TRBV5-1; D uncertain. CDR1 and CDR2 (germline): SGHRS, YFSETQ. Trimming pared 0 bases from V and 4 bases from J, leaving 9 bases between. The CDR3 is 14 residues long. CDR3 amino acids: CASSLAVASDTQYF. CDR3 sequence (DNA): TGCGCCAGCAGCTTGGCCGTGGCTTCAGATACGCAGTATTTT.

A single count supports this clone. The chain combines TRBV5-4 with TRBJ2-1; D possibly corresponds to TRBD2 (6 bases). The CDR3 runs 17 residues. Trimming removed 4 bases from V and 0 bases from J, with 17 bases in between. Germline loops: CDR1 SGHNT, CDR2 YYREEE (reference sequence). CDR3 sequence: CASSPYFTSRSYNEQFF. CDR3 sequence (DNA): TGTGCCAGCAGCCCTTATTTTACTAGCCGCTCCTACAATGAGCAGTTCTTC.

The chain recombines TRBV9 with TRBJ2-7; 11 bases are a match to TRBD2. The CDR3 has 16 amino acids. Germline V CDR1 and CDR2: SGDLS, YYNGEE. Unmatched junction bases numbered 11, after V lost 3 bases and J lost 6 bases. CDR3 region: CASSAQLAGVVSEQYF. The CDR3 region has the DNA TGTGCCAGCAGCGCCCAACTAGCGGGGGTAGTGAGCGAGCAGTACTTC.

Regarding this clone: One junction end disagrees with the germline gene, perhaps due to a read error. CDR3 DNA sequence: TGTGCCAGCAGTTCCCTGGGGGAGGGCAAAGAGGCCCAGTACTTC. This encodes CASSSLGEGKEAQYF. The chain carries TRBV6-6 and TRBJ2-5, with 7 nucleotides matching TRBD2. CDR3 size: 15 residues. The V gene's germline CDR1 is MNHNY and CDR2 SVGAGI (reference sequence).

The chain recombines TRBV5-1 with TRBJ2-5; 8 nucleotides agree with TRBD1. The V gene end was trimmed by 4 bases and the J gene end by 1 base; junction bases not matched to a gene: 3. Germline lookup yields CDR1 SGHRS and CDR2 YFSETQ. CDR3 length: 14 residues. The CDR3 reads CASSKDRAQETQYF. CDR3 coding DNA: TGCGCCAGCAGCAAGGACAGGGCCCAAGAGACCCAGTACTTC.

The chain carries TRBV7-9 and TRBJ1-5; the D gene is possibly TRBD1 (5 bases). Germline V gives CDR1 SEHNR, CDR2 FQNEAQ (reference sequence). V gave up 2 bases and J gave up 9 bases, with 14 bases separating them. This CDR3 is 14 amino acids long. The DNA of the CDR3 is TGTGCCAGCAGCTTAAGGGACGGGCGGGGGCCCCAGCATTTT. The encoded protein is CASSLRDGRGPQHF.

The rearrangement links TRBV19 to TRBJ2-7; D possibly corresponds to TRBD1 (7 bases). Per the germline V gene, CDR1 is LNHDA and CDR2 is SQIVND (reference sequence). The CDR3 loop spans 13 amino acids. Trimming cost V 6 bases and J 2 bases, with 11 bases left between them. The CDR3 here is CASSAGQPYEQYF. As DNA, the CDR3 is TGTGCCAGTAGCGCGGGACAGCCCTACGAGCAGTACTTC.

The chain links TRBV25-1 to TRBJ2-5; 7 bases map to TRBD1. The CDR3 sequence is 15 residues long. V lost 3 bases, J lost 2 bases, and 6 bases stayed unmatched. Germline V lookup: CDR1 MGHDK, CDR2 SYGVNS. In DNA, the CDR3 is TGTGCCAGCAGTGATCCTGGCAGGGGGCAAGAGACCCAGTACTTC. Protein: CASSDPGRGQETQYF.

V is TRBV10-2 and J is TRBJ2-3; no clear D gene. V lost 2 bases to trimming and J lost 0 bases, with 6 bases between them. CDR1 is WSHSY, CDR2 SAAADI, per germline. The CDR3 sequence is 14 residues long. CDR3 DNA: TGCGCCAGCAGTGAGACAGAAAGCACAGATACGCAGTATTTT. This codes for CASSETESTDTQYF.

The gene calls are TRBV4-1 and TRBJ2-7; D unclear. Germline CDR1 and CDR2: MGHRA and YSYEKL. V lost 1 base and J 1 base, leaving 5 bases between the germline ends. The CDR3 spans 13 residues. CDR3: CASSQVLSYEQYF. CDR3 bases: TGCGCCAGCAGCCAAGTCCTTTCCTACGAGCAGTACTTC.

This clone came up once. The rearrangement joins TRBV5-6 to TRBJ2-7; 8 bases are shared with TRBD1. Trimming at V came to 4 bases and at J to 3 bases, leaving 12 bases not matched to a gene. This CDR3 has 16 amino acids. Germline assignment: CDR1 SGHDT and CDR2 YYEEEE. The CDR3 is CASSPPGQGAHYEQYF. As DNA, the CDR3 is TGTGCCAGCAGCCCCCCTGGTCAGGGGGCCCACTACGAGCAGTACTTC.

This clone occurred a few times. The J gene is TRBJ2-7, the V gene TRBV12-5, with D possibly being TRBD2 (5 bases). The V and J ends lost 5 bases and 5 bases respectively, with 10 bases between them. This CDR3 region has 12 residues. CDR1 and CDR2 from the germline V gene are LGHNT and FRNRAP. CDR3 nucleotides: TGTGCTAGTGGTACTAGAAACGACGAGCAGTACTTC. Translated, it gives CASGTRNDEQYF.

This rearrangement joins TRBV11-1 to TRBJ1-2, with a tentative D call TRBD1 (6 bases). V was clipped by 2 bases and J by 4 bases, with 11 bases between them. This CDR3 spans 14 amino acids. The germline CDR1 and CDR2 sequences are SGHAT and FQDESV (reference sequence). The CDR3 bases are TGTGCCAGCAGCTTATCAGGGGACCCCTATGGCTACACCTTC. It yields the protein CASSLSGDPYGYTF.

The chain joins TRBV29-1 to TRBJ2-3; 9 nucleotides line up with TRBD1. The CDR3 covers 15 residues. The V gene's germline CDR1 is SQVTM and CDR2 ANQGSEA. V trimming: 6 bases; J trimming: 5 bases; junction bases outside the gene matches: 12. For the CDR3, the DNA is TGCAGCGTCAAAACGGGACAGGGACGAGGAGATACGCAGTATTTT. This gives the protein CSVKTGQGRGDTQYF.

CDR3 sequence: CASSEFPGGQGAYEQYF. In DNA, the CDR3 is TGTGCCAGCAGTGAGTTCCCTGGGGGACAGGGGGCCTACGAGCAGTACTTC. This chain links TRBV6-1 with TRBJ2-7; 11 bases are a match to TRBD1. This CDR3 has 17 amino acids. Germline CDR1 MNHNS, CDR2 SASEGT. After removal of 3 bases from V and 2 bases from J, the junction contained 9 bases not matched to a gene.

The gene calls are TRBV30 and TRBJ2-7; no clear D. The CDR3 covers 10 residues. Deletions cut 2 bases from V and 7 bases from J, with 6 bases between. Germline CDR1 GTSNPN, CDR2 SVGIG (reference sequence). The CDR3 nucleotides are TGTGCCTGGAGTCAGAAGGAGCAGTACTTC. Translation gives CAWSQKEQYF. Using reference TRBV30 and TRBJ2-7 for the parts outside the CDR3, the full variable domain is SQTIHQWPATLVQPVGSPLSLECTVEGTSNPNLYWYRQAAGRGLQLLFYSVGIGQISSEVPQNLSASRPQDRQFILSSKKLLLSDSGFYLCAWSQKEQYFGPGTRLTVT.

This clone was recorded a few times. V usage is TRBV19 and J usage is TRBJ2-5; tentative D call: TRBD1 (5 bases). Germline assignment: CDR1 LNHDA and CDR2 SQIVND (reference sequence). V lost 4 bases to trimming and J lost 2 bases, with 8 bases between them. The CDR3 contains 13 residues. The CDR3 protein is CASSKGQQETQYF. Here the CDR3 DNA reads TGTGCCAGTAGTAAAGGACAACAAGAGACCCAGTACTTC.